This is a list of T cell receptor beta chains from one sample in a study of blood T cell repertoires in COVID-19. TCRdb keeps only in-frame clones here, not all; method: immunoSEQ multiplex PCR. The table lists under 250,000 clones, roughly 80% of them singletons, with 2.6% in the top ten. The specimen was peripheral blood. These receptors all come from a woman aged 70-85 years with active or convalescent COVID-19. CDR3s include the opening cysteine and the closing phenylalanine or tryptophan. The order of the fields is CDR3 protein, J gene, V gene.

CDR3aa: CASSSTGGYEQYF; j_gene: TRBJ2-7; v_gene: TRBV11-3
CDR3aa: CASSSRMYTEAFF; j_gene: TRBJ1-1; v_gene: TRBV7-2
CDR3aa: CATRGGGDYGYTF; j_gene: TRBJ1-2; v_gene: TRBV7-9
CDR3aa: CAASPADRNTIYF; j_gene: TRBJ1-3; v_gene: TRBV10-3
CDR3aa: CASSHGTETLLEQYF; j_gene: TRBJ2-7; v_gene: TRBV6-2/TRBV6-3
CDR3aa: CATSGGSGGGNEQFF; j_gene: TRBJ2-1; v_gene: TRBV5-1
CDR3aa: CASSGWQMNTEAFF; j_gene: TRBJ1-1; v_gene: TRBV19
CDR3aa: CASSGGIAGVYEQYF; j_gene: TRBJ2-7; v_gene: TRBV19
CDR3aa: CASSKTGGPYEQYF; j_gene: TRBJ2-7; v_gene: TRBV28
CDR3aa: CASSLYKNTGELFF; j_gene: TRBJ2-2; v_gene: TRBV7-2
CDR3aa: CASSFTQGAGETQYF; j_gene: TRBJ2-5; v_gene: TRBV9
CDR3aa: CASSGTGASEIIWGHNEQFF; j_gene: TRBJ2-1; v_gene: TRBV28
CDR3aa: CASSYGAGGLTGELFF; j_gene: TRBJ2-2; v_gene: TRBV6-2/TRBV6-3
CDR3aa: CASSLGGTGGNQPQHF; j_gene: TRBJ1-5; v_gene: TRBV28
CDR3aa: CASRAGTGGSTPQHF; j_gene: TRBJ1-5; v_gene: TRBV6-5
CDR3aa: CASSLGQGATGELFF; j_gene: TRBJ2-2; v_gene: TRBV27
CDR3aa: CASGGVSNEKLFF; j_gene: TRBJ1-4; v_gene: TRBV2
CDR3aa: CASSSLSGDSRYEQYF; j_gene: TRBJ2-7; v_gene: TRBV7-2
CDR3aa: CASSLGYLAGRDEQFF; j_gene: TRBJ2-1; v_gene: TRBV7-2
CDR3aa: CSASVGAVGQPQHF; j_gene: TRBJ1-5; v_gene: TRBV20-1
CDR3aa: CASGRRQGEGELFF; j_gene: TRBJ2-2; v_gene: TRBV12-5
CDR3aa: CASSLYPGTDTQYF; j_gene: TRBJ2-3; v_gene: TRBV28